This T cell receptor beta chain emerged from a study of T cell changes during pregnancy in multiple sclerosis. TCRdb's table, derived via immunoSEQ multiplex PCR, lists solely in-frame clones and lacks some. The sample yields some 60,000 clones, 93% seen once. This CDR3 is built from 15 residues. Germline V lookup: CDR1 MGHDK, CDR2 SYGVNS. V was clipped by 6 bases and J by 2 bases; unmatched bases: 6. This chain links TRBV25-1 with TRBJ2-3; TRBD2 agrees at 9 bases. This receptor was taken from a female donor with multiple sclerosis, enrolled in a pregnancy study. Material: peripheral blood, obtained after pregnancy. CDR3 loop: CASSASGVHTDTQYF. The CDR3, as DNA: TGTGCCAGCAGCGCTAGCGGGGTCCACACAGATACGCAGTATTTT.